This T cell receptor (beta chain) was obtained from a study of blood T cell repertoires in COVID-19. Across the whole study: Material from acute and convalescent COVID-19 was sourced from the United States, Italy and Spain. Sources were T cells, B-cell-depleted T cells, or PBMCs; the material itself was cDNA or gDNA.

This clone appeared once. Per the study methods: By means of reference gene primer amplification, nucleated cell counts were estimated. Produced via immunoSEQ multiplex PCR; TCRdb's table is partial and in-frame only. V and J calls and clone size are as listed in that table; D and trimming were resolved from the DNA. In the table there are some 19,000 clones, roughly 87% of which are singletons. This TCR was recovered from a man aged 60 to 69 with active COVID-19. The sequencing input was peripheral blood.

The CDR3 region has the DNA TGTGCCTGGGCGGGGACTAGCGGGAGGCTCGGTGGGGAGCAGTACTTC. This encodes CAWAGTSGRLGGEQYF. V is TRBV30 and J is TRBJ2-7; 15 bases are a match to TRBD2. The V gene end was trimmed by 5 bases and the J gene end by 7 bases; junction bases not matched to a gene: 12. Germline CDR1 GTSNPN, CDR2 SVGIG (reference sequence). This CDR3 is 16 amino acids long.